Following are 27 T cell receptor beta chains from one sample sequenced in a study of cytomegalovirus exposure and HLA in healthy donors (TCRdb year 2017). To prepare the library, the immunoSEQ multiplex PCR assay was applied. The table was pulled from immuneACCESS by TCRdb, which kept in-frame rearrangements only. Such tables lose some clones; where checked, under half of the loss comes from unresolved V genes, and the rest has no known cause. The sample yields about 120,000 clones; over 75% were counted once. The ten largest make up roughly 1.9% of the sample. Sequencing was done on a sample of PBMCs. The receptor set was obtained from a young woman in good health and CMV-seronegative.

The chain employs TRBV28 and TRBJ2-7; tentatively, D is TRBD2 (6 bases). V was cut by 8 bases and J by 3 bases, with 17 bases left in between. This CDR3 has 14 amino acids. Looked up from germline, CDR1 is MDHEN and CDR2 is SYDVKM. CDR3 sequence: CASGPPGLNYEQYF. DNA of the CDR3: TGTGCCAGCGGGCCCCCGGGACTTAACTACGAGCAGTACTTC.

The chain couples TRBV11-2 to TRBJ2-7; no definite D call. The CDR3 contains 16 residues. Trimming pared 3 bases from V and 5 bases from J, leaving 20 bases between. Germline values: CDR1 SGHAT, CDR2 FQNNGV. The CDR3: CASSFQLITVPNEQYF. The CDR3 nucleotides read TGTGCCAGCAGCTTTCAGTTAATAACAGTCCCCAACGAGCAGTACTTC. Supplemented by reference TRBV11-2 and TRBJ2-7, the full variable domain reads EAGVAQSPRYKIIEKRQSVAFWCNPISGHATLYWYQQILGQGPKLLIQFQNNGVVDDSQLPKDRFSAERLKGVDSTLKIQPAKLEDSAVYLCASSFQLITVPNEQYFGPGTRLTVT.

This clone has a handful of counts. The CDR3 DNA follows: TGTGCCAGCAGCCCGGAGGCGGGGAGCTCCTACGAGCAGTACTTC. This codes for CASSPEAGSSYEQYF. The chain combines TRBV7-6 with TRBJ2-7; D possibly corresponds to TRBD2 (6 bases). The CDR3 covers 15 residues. V was trimmed by 5 bases and J by 0 bases, leaving 14 bases between them. The germline gives CDR1 SGHVS, CDR2 FNYEAQ. Based on the CDR3 plus reference TRBV7-6 and TRBJ2-7, the full variable domain is GAGVSQSPRYKVTKRGQDVALRCDPISGHVSLYWYRQALGQGPEFLTYFNYEAQQDKSGLPNDRFSAERPEGSISTLTIQRTEQRDSAMYRCASSPEAGSSYEQYFGPGTRLTVT.

The genes are TRBV5-1 and TRBJ1-6; 9 positions match TRBD1. This CDR3 is 15 amino acids long. With V trimmed by 4 bases and J by 8 bases, 7 bases remained unmatched. Germline values: CDR1 SGHRS, CDR2 YFSETQ. This CDR3 reads CASSRVGTGYSPLHF. In nucleotides, the CDR3 is TGCGCCAGCAGCCGGGTTGGGACAGGGTATTCACCCCTCCACTTT.

J is TRBJ2-7 and V is TRBV25-1, with 8 bases lining up with TRBD1. Looked up from germline, CDR1 is MGHDK and CDR2 is SYGVNS. The V gene end was trimmed by 1 base and the J gene end by 2 bases; junction bases not matched to a gene: 1. This CDR3 has 14 residues. The CDR3 loop is CASSESRGPYEQYF. CDR3 coding DNA: TGTGCCAGCAGTGAATCCAGGGGGCCCTACGAGCAGTACTTC.

The rearrangement links TRBV12-5 to TRBJ2-6; TRBD2 is a possible D gene (6 bases). CDR3 length equals 19 residues. Trimming shortened V by 1 base and J by 3 bases, and 19 bases separated the two germline ends. The germline V gene encodes CDR1 LGHNT and CDR2 FRNRAP. CDR3 residues: CASGLAGRMDLNGANVLTF. CDR3 DNA: TGTGCTAGTGGTTTGGCAGGGAGGATGGACCTCAATGGGGCCAACGTCCTGACTTTC. Variable domain in full (rest from reference TRBV12-5 and TRBJ2-6): DARVTQTPRHKVTEMGQEVTMRCQPILGHNTVFWYRQTMMQGLELLAYFRNRAPLDDSGMPKDRFSAEMPDATLATLKIQPSEPRDSAVYFCASGLAGRMDLNGANVLTFGAGSRLTVL.

The V and J genes are TRBV6-5 and TRBJ1-2; D unresolved. Germline V gives CDR1 MNHEY, CDR2 SVGAGI. Deletions cut 10 bases from V and 8 bases from J, with 17 bases between. The CDR3 is 12 residues long. CDR3 in amino acids: CATSHAGLGYTF. CDR3 sequence (DNA): TGTGCCACCAGCCACGCGGGGTTGGGCTACACCTTC.

The V and J genes are TRBV5-1 and TRBJ1-4; perhaps TRBD1 as D (5 bases). CDR1 is SGHRS and CDR2 is YFSETQ in the germline V gene. This CDR3 is built from 15 residues. Trimming left V 6 bases short and J 0 bases short, with 12 bases between. The CDR3 DNA reads TGCGCCAGCATGGGGGGGAGTGCAACTAATGAAAAACTGTTTTTT. Its protein product is CASMGGSATNEKLFF.

The V call is TRBV2, the J call TRBJ2-7; 7 bases are shared with TRBD1. This CDR3 comprises 13 residues. Trimming cost V 8 bases and J 4 bases; bases outside gene matches: 8. Germline CDR1 reads SNHLY; CDR2 reads FYNNEI. The CDR3 reads CASLTGLPYEQYF. The DNA of the CDR3 is TGTGCCAGCCTGACAGGGTTACCTTACGAGCAGTACTTC.

V usage is TRBV5-8 and J usage is TRBJ1-2, with TRBD1 matching 7 bases. Germline CDR1 reads SGHTS; CDR2 reads YDEGEE. V was pared by 3 bases and J by 6 bases, with 8 bases of the junction left unmatched. There are 14 residues in the CDR3. The DNA of the CDR3 is TGTGCCAGCAGCTCGGACAGGCAAGGGGATGGCTACACCTTC. This gives the protein CASSSDRQGDGYTF.

This CDR3 is CASSLAGGREQYF. CDR3 DNA sequence: TGTGCCAGCAGCCTAGCGGGGGGGCGAGAGCAGTACTTC. The J gene is TRBJ2-7, the V gene TRBV5-4; 12 nucleotides line up with TRBD2. The CDR3 length is 13 residues. Per germline, CDR1 SGHNT and CDR2 YYREEE (reference sequence). The ends lost 4 bases at V and 7 bases at J; junction bases unmatched: 3.

The CDR3 spells CASSLLTLPYEQYF. Written as DNA, the CDR3 is TGTGCCAGCAGCTTGCTTACCCTACCCTACGAGCAGTACTTC. The gene calls are TRBV5-4 and TRBJ2-7, with D unclear. V lost 1 base and J lost 2, with 10 bases in between. The CDR3 covers 14 residues. Germline V CDR1 and CDR2: SGHNT, YYREEE (reference sequence).

This clone was observed once. This chain uses TRBV28 with TRBJ1-2; D is unresolved. With 5 bases removed from V and 1 base from J, the gap between germline ends came to 17 bases. The CDR3 is made up of 16 amino acids. From germline, CDR1 is MDHEN and CDR2 SYDVKM. The CDR3 DNA follows: TGTGCCAGCAGTCGACGGCGGTCTACGGTTAACTATGGCTACACCTTC. This translates into CASSRRRSTVNYGYTF.

The gene calls are TRBV6-1 and TRBJ1-4; D may be TRBD1 (6 bases). V was trimmed by 5 bases and J by 3 bases, leaving 13 bases between them. The germline V gene has CDR1 MNHNS and CDR2 SASEGT. This CDR3 has 15 residues. CDR3 nucleotide sequence: TGTGCCAGCAGTTTCGTGACAGGCCCTAATGAAAAACTGTTTTTT. Protein product: CASSFVTGPNEKLFF.

This clone was recorded only once. The V call is TRBV6-5, the J call TRBJ1-1; the match to TRBD1 covers 8 bases. Germline V gene sequence: CDR1 MNHEY, CDR2 SVGAGI. Trimming at V came to 5 bases and at J to 1 base, leaving 3 bases not matched to a gene. This CDR3 spans 14 amino acids. The CDR3 loop is CASSLGQGNTEAFF. Written as DNA, the CDR3 is TGTGCCAGCAGTCTTGGACAGGGGAACACTGAAGCTTTCTTT.

In its sample, this clone was seen once. The V call is TRBV4-2, the J call TRBJ2-7; 10 positions agree with TRBD2. The CDR3 is 14 amino acids. The germline V gene has CDR1 LGHNA and CDR2 YNFKEQ. V lost 11 bases and J lost 2; bases outside the gene matches: 9. CDR3 bases: TGTGCCGTCCGGGATAGCGGGGGGACCTACGAGCAGTACTTC. It yields the protein CAVRDSGGTYEQYF.

The chain joins TRBV15 to TRBJ1-2; D gene ambiguous. This CDR3 has 14 amino acids. Germline V gene lookup returns CDR1 LNHNV and CDR2 YYDKDF (reference sequence). Trimming pared 0 bases from V and 10 bases from J, leaving 15 bases between. For the CDR3, the DNA is TGTGCCACCAGCAGAGATTTAAGTATAACTGACTACACCTTC. Encoded protein: CATSRDLSITDYTF. Looking up the rest from reference TRBV15 and TRBJ1-2 gives the full variable domain: DAMVIQNPRYQVTQFGKPVTLSCSQTLNHNVMYWYQQKSSQAPKLLFHYYDKDFNNEADTPDNFQSRRPNTSFCFLDIRSPGLGDTAMYLCATSRDLSITDYTFGSGTRLTVV.

The genes are TRBV2 and TRBJ1-5, with 9 bases aligning to TRBD1. Germline values: CDR1 SNHLY, CDR2 FYNNEI. V lost 0 bases, J lost 6 bases, and 3 bases stayed unmatched. The CDR3 runs to 15 residues. The CDR3 loop is CASSEAADRGQPQHF. The CDR3 bases are TGTGCCAGCAGTGAAGCGGCGGACAGGGGTCAGCCCCAGCATTTT.

The chain couples TRBV9 to TRBJ2-5, with 9 bases aligning to TRBD2. Germline V CDR1 and CDR2: SGDLS, YYNGEE. The V segment lost 1 base and the J segment 3 bases; nucleotides outside the gene matches: 10. This CDR3 is 17 amino acids long. CDR3 sequence: CASSVYGSTSGEETQYF. DNA of the CDR3: TGTGCCAGCAGCGTATATGGGTCGACTAGCGGAGAAGAGACCCAGTACTTC.

V usage is TRBV9 and J usage is TRBJ2-7, with 10 bases aligning to TRBD1. The CDR3 runs 14 residues. V lost 7 bases to trimming and J lost 8 bases; unmatched junction nucleotides: 12. Germline CDR1 reads SGDLS; CDR2 reads YYNGEE. DNA for the CDR3: TGTGCCAGCGGGACAGGGGTTAAGGGTTCGAAGCAGTACTTC. Translated, it gives CASGTGVKGSKQYF.

The chain carries TRBV27 and TRBJ2-1; D remains unclear. Per germline, CDR1 MNHEY and CDR2 SMNVEV (reference sequence). This CDR3 comprises 14 residues. Trimming cost V 5 bases and J 4 bases, with 12 bases left between them. CDR3 in amino acids: CASSPELGYNEQFF. The CDR3 DNA sequence: TGTGCCAGCAGTCCGGAGCTTGGGTACAATGAGCAGTTCTTC.

The table lists this clone with a count of one. Here the CDR3 reads CATTGQTNTGELFF. The CDR3 DNA reads TGTGCCACCACTGGACAGACGAACACCGGGGAGCTGTTTTTT. J is TRBJ2-2 and V is TRBV2; D is perhaps TRBD1 (6 bases). Germline V gene sequence: CDR1 SNHLY, CDR2 FYNNEI. Deletions cut 10 bases from V and 0 bases from J, with 12 bases between. CDR3 length: 14 residues.

The chain carries TRBV4-1 and TRBJ2-7; 10 bases align to TRBD1. V shed 4 bases, J shed 2 bases, and the junction held 8 bases outside the gene matches. The CDR3 extends over 16 amino acids. Germline loops: CDR1 MGHRA, CDR2 YSYEKL. This CDR3 reads CASSLDRDRGTYEQYF. CDR3 DNA: TGCGCCAGCAGCCTAGACCGGGACAGGGGAACCTACGAGCAGTACTTC.

The chain couples TRBV5-1 to TRBJ1-2, with D perhaps TRBD1 (6 bases). This CDR3 has 16 amino acids. Trimming pared 4 bases from V and 4 bases from J, leaving 20 bases between. Germline V CDR1 and CDR2: SGHRS, YFSETQ. The CDR3 here is CASSKGTGQGFYGYTF. In nucleotides, the CDR3 is TGCGCCAGCAGCAAGGGGACGGGACAAGGGTTCTATGGCTACACCTTC.

V gene TRBV7-8 combines with J gene TRBJ1-2; 7 bases agree with TRBD1. With 7 bases clipped from V and 3 bases from J, the junction kept 8 bases outside the gene matches. The length of the CDR3 is 14 residues. CDR1 and CDR2 (germline): SGHVS, FQNEAQ. The CDR3 DNA follows: TGTGCCAGCAAATCGACAGGGATTGACTATGGCTACACCTTC. Translating gives CASKSTGIDYGYTF.

CDR3 nucleotide sequence: TGTGCCAGAAGCTTGGCTCTAGCGGGGGGGAGCACAGATACGCAGTATTTT. Encoded protein: CARSLALAGGSTDTQYF. The chain employs TRBV7-5 and TRBJ2-3; TRBD2, the table's D call, was not compared with the DNA. TRBV7-5 corresponds to a pseudogene. The CDR3 spans 17 residues.

The chain links TRBV5-1 to TRBJ2-7; 10 bases align to TRBD1. V lost 4 bases and J lost 2; bases outside the gene matches: 6. This CDR3 region has 15 residues. The germline V gene encodes CDR1 SGHRS and CDR2 YFSETQ. CDR3 in amino acids: CASSIGTGVTYEQYF. CDR3 nucleotides: TGCGCCAGCAGCATCGGGACAGGGGTAACCTACGAGCAGTACTTC.